This T cell receptor beta chain is from a study of shared clonotypes between healthy human individuals. Measured with immunoSEQ multiplex PCR; TCRdb has only the in-frame clones, and not every one. The sample contains about 480,000 clones, approximately 79% of which appear only once. The sample taken for sequencing was PBMCs. This receptor was obtained from a woman between 40 and 55 years old in good health. Some clones in this sample may be carry-over from other donors' samples.

CDR3 region: CASSLGGREEVEQFF. In nucleotides, the CDR3 is TGTGCCAGCAGCTTAGGTGGGAGGGAGGAGGTTGAGCAGTTCTTC. The V gene is TRBV7-8, the J gene TRBJ2-1, with 7 nucleotides matching TRBD2. V shed 1 base, J shed 9 bases, and the junction held 9 bases outside the gene matches. The CDR3 is 15 residues long. Per the germline V gene, CDR1 is SGHVS and CDR2 is FQNEAQ.